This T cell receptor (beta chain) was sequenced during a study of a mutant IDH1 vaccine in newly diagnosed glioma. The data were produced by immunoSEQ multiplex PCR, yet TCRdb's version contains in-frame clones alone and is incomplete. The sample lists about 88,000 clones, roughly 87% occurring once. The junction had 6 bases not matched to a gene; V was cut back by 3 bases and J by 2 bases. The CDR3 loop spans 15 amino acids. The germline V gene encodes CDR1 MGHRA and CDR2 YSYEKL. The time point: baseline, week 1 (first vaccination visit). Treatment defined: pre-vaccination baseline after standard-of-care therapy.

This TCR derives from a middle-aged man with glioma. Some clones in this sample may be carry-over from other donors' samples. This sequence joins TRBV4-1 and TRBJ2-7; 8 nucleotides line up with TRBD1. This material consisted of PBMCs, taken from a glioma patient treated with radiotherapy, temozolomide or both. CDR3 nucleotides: TGCGCCAGCAGCCAGGCTCCGGGACAGGCCTACGAGCAGTACTTC. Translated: CASSQAPGQAYEQYF.